The 21 T cell receptor beta chains below come from one sample, sequenced in a study of OX40 agonist ivuxolimab in advanced cancers. Using immunoSEQ multiplex PCR, the repertoire was profiled, and TCRdb retains in-frame clones only, with some absent. The sample lists just under 20,000 clones, under 90% occurring once. The specimen was CD4+ or CD8+ T cells sorted from blood, collected in a trial of the OX40 agonist ivuxolimab. Receptors originate from an adult with an advanced solid tumor such as melanoma, head and neck, liver or kidney cancer.

This clone was picked up one time. The V call is TRBV6-5, the J call TRBJ1-1; D is unclear. Trimming cost V 0 bases and J 1 base, with 3 bases left between them. Germline CDR1 MNHEY, CDR2 SVGAGI. The CDR3 is made up of 13 amino acids. CDR3 sequence: CASSYSRNTEAFF. In DNA form, the CDR3 reads TGTGCCAGCAGTTACTCTAGGAACACTGAAGCTTTCTTT.

J is TRBJ1-3 and V is TRBV5-1; 9 bases agree with TRBD1. The germline gives CDR1 SGHRS, CDR2 YFSETQ. The CDR3 covers 14 residues. Trimming took 4 bases from V and 8 from J; bases not matched to a gene: 7. DNA of the CDR3: TGCGCCAGCAGCCCCACAGACAGGGGGTACACCATATATTTT. Its protein product is CASSPTDRGYTIYF. Full variable domain (rest looked up from reference TRBV5-1 and TRBJ1-3): KAGVTQTPRYLIKTRGQQVTLSCSPISGHRSVSWYQQTPGQGLQFLFEYFSETQRNKGNFPGRFSGRQFSNSRSEMNVSTLELGDSALYLCASSPTDRGYTIYFGEGSWLTVV.

The V call is TRBV10-1, the J call TRBJ1-3; D is uncertain. The CDR3 is 13 amino acids. The V end lost 8 bases, the J end lost 0 bases, and 8 bases lay between the germline ends. Germline CDR1 and CDR2: WNHNN and SYGVQD (reference sequence). The CDR3 nucleotides read TGCGCCAGCGGATCAGACTCTGGAAACACCATATATTTT. It is translated as CASGSDSGNTIYF.

Comments on this clone: The junction departs from germline at one end; a sequencing error may be responsible. Other DNA sequences in the sample encode the same CDR3. The chain couples TRBV6-5 to TRBJ2-1; D is possibly TRBD1 (6 bases). The CDR3 loop spans 15 amino acids. CDR1 and CDR2 (germline): MNHEY, SVGAGI. CDR3 protein: CASSPQGQGNNEQFF. CDR3 nucleotide sequence: TGTGCCAGCAGTCCACAGGGTCAAGGTAACAATGAACAGTTCTTC.

The chain carries TRBV7-2 and TRBJ2-3, with 9 bases that match TRBD2. The CDR3 contains 15 residues. Trimming removed 0 bases from V and 4 bases from J; junction bases left unmatched: 2. From germline, CDR1 is SGHTA and CDR2 FQGNSA. The CDR3 region has the DNA TGTGCCAGCAGCTTAGCGGGACTAGCCCCAGATACGCAGTATTTT. Protein: CASSLAGLAPDTQYF.

V gene TRBV7-9 combines with J gene TRBJ2-5; 8 nucleotides match TRBD2. The J call could be wrong; TRBJ2-7 is a better fit for the DNA end. Germline V gene lookup returns CDR1 SEHNR and CDR2 FQNEAQ (reference sequence). The CDR3 totals 14 residues. CDR3 sequence (DNA): TGTGCCAGCAGCCGTAGCGGGAACTCCTACGAGCAGTACTTC. Translated, it gives CASSRSGNSYEQYF.

The J gene is TRBJ1-5, the V gene TRBV7-2; maybe TRBD1 (5 bases). V lost 5 bases and J 5 bases, leaving 16 bases between the germline ends. The CDR3 length is 15 residues. Germline-derived CDR1 and CDR2 are SGHTA and FQGNSA. The CDR3 region is CASSLAGGGYQPQHF. In nucleotides, the CDR3 is TGTGCCAGCAGCCTCGCGGGGGGGGGTTATCAGCCCCAGCATTTT.

V usage is TRBV7-8 and J usage is TRBJ1-5; D unclear. This CDR3 has 13 residues. CDR1 and CDR2 (germline): SGHVS, FQNEAQ. With 0 bases removed from V and 5 bases from J, the gap between germline ends came to 5 bases. This CDR3 is CASSLATHQPQHF. As DNA, the CDR3 is TGTGCCAGCAGCTTAGCGACTCATCAGCCCCAGCATTTT.

V gene TRBV28 combines with J gene TRBJ2-7; TRBD1 or TRBD2 may be the D gene (5 bases each). V shed 6 bases and J shed 2 bases, with 14 bases lying between them. Germline CDR1 is MDHEN and CDR2 is SYDVKM. The CDR3 is 14 residues long. CDR3 bases: TGTGCCAGCAGCTATTGGGACCGTACCTACGAGCAGTACTTC. Protein: CASSYWDRTYEQYF.

The chain combines TRBV27 with TRBJ1-5; 12 nucleotides agree with TRBD1. The germline CDR1 and CDR2 sequences are MNHEY and SMNVEV (reference sequence). Trimming at V came to 6 bases and at J to 6 bases, leaving 6 bases not matched to a gene. This CDR3 contains 15 residues. CDR3 amino acids: CASSPGQGAGQPQHF. CDR3 nucleotides: TGTGCCAGCAGCCCGGGACAGGGGGCAGGTCAGCCCCAGCATTTT.

The chain combines TRBV28 with TRBJ2-3; the D gene is possibly TRBD2 (5 bases). From germline, CDR1 is MDHEN and CDR2 SYDVKM. This CDR3 spans 19 amino acids. The V gene lost 3 bases and the J gene lost 4 bases, with 26 bases spanning the gap. The CDR3: CASSFPRREATSPPDTQYF. The CDR3 coding sequence is TGTGCCAGCAGTTTCCCTAGACGGGAAGCCACCTCCCCACCAGATACGCAGTATTTT.

The rearrangement joins TRBV27 to TRBJ2-7; 8 nucleotides align to TRBD2. V trimming: 7 bases; J trimming: 4 bases; junction bases outside the gene matches: 9. The germline V gene encodes CDR1 MNHEY and CDR2 SMNVEV (reference sequence). CDR3 size: 14 residues. The CDR3 DNA sequence: TGTGCCAGCAAATTAGCGGGAAAAGGTTACGAGCAGTACTTC. Protein: CASKLAGKGYEQYF.

The chain joins TRBV21-1 to TRBJ2-5; the table calls TRBD1, which could not be checked here. TRBV21-1 is flagged as a pseudogene. The CDR3 is 17 residues long. The CDR3 is CASSKATGNKLGETQYF. In DNA form, the CDR3 reads TGTGCCAGCAGCAAAGCGACAGGTAATAAGCTCGGGGAGACCCAGTACTTC.

This clone was seen just once. This chain uses TRBV19 with TRBJ2-4, with D tentatively TRBD2 (6 bases). V lost 5 bases, J lost 0 bases, and 23 bases lay in between. Per the germline V gene, CDR1 is LNHDA and CDR2 is SQIVND (reference sequence). The CDR3 loop spans 19 amino acids. As DNA, the CDR3 is TGTGCCAGTAGTCCCCTCGGAGGGGAAAGGGTTGGAGCCAAAAACATTCAGTACTTC. Translation gives CASSPLGGERVGAKNIQYF.

This chain connects TRBV5-1 to TRBJ1-1; the match to TRBD1 covers 7 bases. Per germline, CDR1 SGHRS and CDR2 YFSETQ. The CDR3 runs 15 residues. The ends lost 4 bases at V and 6 bases at J; junction bases unmatched: 12. CDR3 nucleotides: TGCGCCAGCAGCGGCCCACAGGGGCCCAACGCTGAAGCTTTCTTT. Amino acid sequence: CASSGPQGPNAEAFF.

The chain links TRBV27 to TRBJ1-1, with D uncertain. Germline V gene lookup returns CDR1 MNHEY and CDR2 SMNVEV (reference sequence). The CDR3 contains 13 residues. V was pared by 9 bases and J by 1 base, with 12 bases between. The CDR3 loop is CASGRKGNTEAFF. CDR3 nucleotide sequence: TGTGCCAGTGGACGGAAGGGGAACACTGAAGCTTTCTTT.

The genes are TRBV10-3 and TRBJ2-2; no clear D gene. Germline lookup yields CDR1 ENHRY and CDR2 SYGVKD. The CDR3 is made up of 20 amino acids. Trimming pared 8 bases from V and 6 bases from J, leaving 34 bases between. The CDR3, as DNA: TGTGCCATCTCAACGAGGAAGACTCTGACCTCCAGCTCCTGGCCCGGGGAGCTGTTTTTT. Translating gives CAISTRKTLTSSSWPGELFF.

This clone was recorded once. The V and J genes are TRBV2 and TRBJ2-1; tentatively, D is TRBD1 or TRBD2 (6 bases each). V lost 6 bases and J lost 6, with 12 bases in between. The V gene's germline CDR1 is SNHLY and CDR2 FYNNEI. The CDR3 covers 13 residues. CDR3 nucleotides: TGTGCCAGCAGAGGCGGGACACTCAATGAGCAGTTCTTC. It yields the protein CASRGGTLNEQFF.

The chain combines TRBV27 with TRBJ1-4; perhaps TRBD1 as D (6 bases). CDR3 length: 14 residues. Trimming removed 2 bases from V and 7 bases from J, with 11 bases in between. The germline V gene encodes CDR1 MNHEY and CDR2 SMNVEV (reference sequence). CDR3 sequence (DNA): TGTGCCAGCAGTTTAGGGGGGGCTAGTGAAAAACTGTTTTTT. Its translation: CASSLGGASEKLFF.

The chain links TRBV5-1 to TRBJ2-7; 7 bases agree with TRBD1. The CDR3 extends over 14 amino acids. From germline, CDR1 is SGHRS and CDR2 YFSETQ. J lost 2 bases, V lost 3 bases, and 5 bases had no gene match. In nucleotides, the CDR3 is TGCGCCAGCAGCTCGGGACAGCCGCCCTACGAGCAGTACTTC. Its protein product is CASSSGQPPYEQYF.

As to this clone: One junction end disagrees with the germline gene, perhaps due to a read error. This chain connects TRBV18 to TRBJ2-7; D perhaps matches TRBD1 (5 bases). Germline V CDR1 and CDR2: KGHSH, LQKENI. The CDR3 runs to 15 residues. The CDR3 nucleotides read TGTGCCAGCTCAGCACCTGGGCAGGGCAAGTACGAGCAGTACTTC. This translates into CASSAPGQGKYEQYF.